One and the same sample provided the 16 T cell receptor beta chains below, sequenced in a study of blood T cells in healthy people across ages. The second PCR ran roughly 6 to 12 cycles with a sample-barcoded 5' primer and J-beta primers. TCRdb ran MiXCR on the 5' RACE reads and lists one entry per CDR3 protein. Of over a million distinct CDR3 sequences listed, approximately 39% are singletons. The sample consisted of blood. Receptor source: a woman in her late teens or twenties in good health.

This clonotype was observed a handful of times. This CDR3 is CASSSHPSVQETQYF. The CDR3 coding sequence is TGTGCCAGCAGCTCCCATCCTAGCGTACAAGAGACCCAGTACTTC. This chain joins TRBV7-2 and TRBJ2-5; TRBD2 might be the D (6 bases). From germline, CDR1 is SGHTA and CDR2 FQGNSA. V lost 4 bases to trimming and J lost 2 bases, with 14 bases between them. This CDR3 contains 15 residues.

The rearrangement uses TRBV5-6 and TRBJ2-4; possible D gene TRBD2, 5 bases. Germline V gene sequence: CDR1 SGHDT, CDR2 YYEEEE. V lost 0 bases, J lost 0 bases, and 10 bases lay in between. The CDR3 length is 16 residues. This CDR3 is CASSLGGPLAKNIQYF. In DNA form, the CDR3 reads TGTGCCAGCAGCTTGGGCGGGCCTCTAGCCAAAAACATTCAGTACTTC.

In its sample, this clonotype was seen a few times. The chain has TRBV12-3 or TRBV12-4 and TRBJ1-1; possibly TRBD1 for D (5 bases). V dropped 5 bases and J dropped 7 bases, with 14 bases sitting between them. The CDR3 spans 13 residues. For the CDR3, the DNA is TGTGCCAGCAGTGTCGCCGGGACCGGTGAAGCTTTCTTT. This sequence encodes CASSVAGTGEAFF.

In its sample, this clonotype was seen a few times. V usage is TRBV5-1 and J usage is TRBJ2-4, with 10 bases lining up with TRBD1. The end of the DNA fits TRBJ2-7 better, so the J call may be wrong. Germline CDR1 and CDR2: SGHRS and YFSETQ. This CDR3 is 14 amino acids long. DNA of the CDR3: TGCGCCAGCAGTCTTGGACAGGGGGATCACGAGCAGTACTTC. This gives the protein CASSLGQGDHEQYF.

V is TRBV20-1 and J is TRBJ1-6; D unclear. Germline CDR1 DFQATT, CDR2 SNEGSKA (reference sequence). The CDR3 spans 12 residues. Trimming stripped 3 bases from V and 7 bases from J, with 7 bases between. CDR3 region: CSARDTNSPLHF. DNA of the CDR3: TGCAGTGCTAGGGATACGAATTCACCCCTCCACTTT.

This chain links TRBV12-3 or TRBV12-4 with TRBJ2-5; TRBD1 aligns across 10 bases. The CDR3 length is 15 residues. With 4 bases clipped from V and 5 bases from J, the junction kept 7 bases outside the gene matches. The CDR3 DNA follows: TGTGCCAGCAGTTGGGGACAGGGGCTAGGGGAGACCCAGTACTTC. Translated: CASSWGQGLGETQYF.

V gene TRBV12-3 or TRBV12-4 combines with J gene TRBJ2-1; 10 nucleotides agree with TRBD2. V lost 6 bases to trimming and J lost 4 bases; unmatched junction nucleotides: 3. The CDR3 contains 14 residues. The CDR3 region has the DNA TGTGCCAGCAGCACTAGCGGGGATTACAATGAGCAGTTCTTC. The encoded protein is CASSTSGDYNEQFF.

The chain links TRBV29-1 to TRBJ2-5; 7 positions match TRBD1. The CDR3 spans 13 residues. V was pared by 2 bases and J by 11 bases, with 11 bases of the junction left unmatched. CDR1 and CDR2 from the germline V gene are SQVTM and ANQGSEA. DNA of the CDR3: TGCAGCGTTGAACGGGACAGCGGCTCTGAGCAGTACTTC. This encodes CSVERDSGSEQYF.

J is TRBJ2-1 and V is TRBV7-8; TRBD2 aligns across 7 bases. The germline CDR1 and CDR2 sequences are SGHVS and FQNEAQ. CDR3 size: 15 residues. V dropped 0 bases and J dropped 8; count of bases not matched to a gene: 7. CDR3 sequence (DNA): TGTGCCAGCAGCTTAGCGCAGAGGGAGGGAGATGAGCAGTTCTTC. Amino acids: CASSLAQREGDEQFF.

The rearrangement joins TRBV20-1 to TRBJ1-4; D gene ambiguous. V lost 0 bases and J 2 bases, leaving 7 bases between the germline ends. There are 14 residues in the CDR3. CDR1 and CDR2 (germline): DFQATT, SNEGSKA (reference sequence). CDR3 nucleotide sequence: TGCAGTGCTAGAGAGGCAGAGACTAATGAAAAACTGTTTTTT. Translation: CSAREAETNEKLFF.

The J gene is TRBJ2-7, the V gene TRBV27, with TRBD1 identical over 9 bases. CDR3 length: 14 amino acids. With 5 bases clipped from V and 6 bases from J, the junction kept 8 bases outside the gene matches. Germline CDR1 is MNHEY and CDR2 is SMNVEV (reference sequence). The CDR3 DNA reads TGTGCCAGCAGTGCACGGACAGGGGTGTTCGAGCAGTACTTC. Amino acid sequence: CASSARTGVFEQYF.

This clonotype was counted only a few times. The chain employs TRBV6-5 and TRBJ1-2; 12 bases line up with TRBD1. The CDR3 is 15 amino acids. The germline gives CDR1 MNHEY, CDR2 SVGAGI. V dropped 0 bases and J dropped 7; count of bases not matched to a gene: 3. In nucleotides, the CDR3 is TGTGCCAGCAGTTACTCGGGACAGGGGGCCTCTGGCTACACCTTC. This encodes CASSYSGQGASGYTF.

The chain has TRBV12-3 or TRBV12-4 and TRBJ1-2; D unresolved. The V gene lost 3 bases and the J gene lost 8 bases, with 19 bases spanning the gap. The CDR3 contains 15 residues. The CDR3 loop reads CASSLFSLSLGGYTF. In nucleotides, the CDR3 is TGTGCCAGCAGTTTGTTTAGCTTGTCACTTGGGGGCTACACCTTC.

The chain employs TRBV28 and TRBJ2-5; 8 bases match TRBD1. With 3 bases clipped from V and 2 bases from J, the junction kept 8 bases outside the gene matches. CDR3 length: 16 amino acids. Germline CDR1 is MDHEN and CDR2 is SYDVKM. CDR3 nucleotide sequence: TGTGCCAGCAGTTTTCCGGGACAGGCGACTCAAGAGACCCAGTACTTC. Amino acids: CASSFPGQATQETQYF. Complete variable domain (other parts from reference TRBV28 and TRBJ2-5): DVKVTQSSRYLVKRTGEKVFLECVQDMDHENMFWYRQDPGLGLRLIYFSYDVKMKEKGDIPEGYSVSREKKERFSLILESASTNQTSMYLCASSFPGQATQETQYFGPGTRLLVL.

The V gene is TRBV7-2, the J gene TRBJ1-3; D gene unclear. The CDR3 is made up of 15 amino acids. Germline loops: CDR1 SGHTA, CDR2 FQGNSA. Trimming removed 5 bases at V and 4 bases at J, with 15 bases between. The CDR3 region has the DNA TGTGCCAGCAGCGCCTCGGACGGGCGGGGAAACACCATATATTTT. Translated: CASSASDGRGNTIYF.

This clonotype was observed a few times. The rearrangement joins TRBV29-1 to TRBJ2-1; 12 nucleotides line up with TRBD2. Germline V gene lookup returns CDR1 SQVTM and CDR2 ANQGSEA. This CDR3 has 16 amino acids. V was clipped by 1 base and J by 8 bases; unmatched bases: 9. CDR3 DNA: TGCAGCGTTGAAGCCGGATCTAGCGGGAGGGTATATGAGCAGTTCTTC. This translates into CSVEAGSSGRVYEQFF.